This T cell receptor beta chain was recorded in a study of CD8 T cells in ankylosing spondylitis. Findings of the study overall: It was reported that disease-linked clones were significantly enriched in matched ankylosing spondylitis synovial fluid. Seemingly characteristic of ankylosing spondylitis blood was a TCR beta motif consisting of about 8 highly homologous variants. Clones linked with disease were CD8+ and fairly uncommon in the peripheral blood.

A few counts support this clonotype. Its antigen remains unknown. The CDR3 runs 11 residues. Looked up from germline, CDR1 is DFQATT and CDR2 is SNEGSKA (reference sequence). V dropped 5 bases and J dropped 8 bases, with 12 bases sitting between them. TCRdb re-called the 5' RACE reads with MiXCR, one entry per CDR3 protein. The table shows about 800,000 distinct CDR3 sequences, with about 11% occurring only once. The sequence was obtained from a male donor with ankylosing spondylitis. Sequenced: blood, either unsorted or a sorted T cell fraction (not recorded which). The chain employs TRBV20-1 and TRBJ1-2, with D tentatively TRBD1 (5 bases). As DNA, the CDR3 is TGCAGTGCTGGGACGGCCTTCGGCTACACCTTC. Protein sequence: CSAGTAFGYTF.